The 9 T cell receptor beta chains in this list originate from one sample, sequenced in a study of blood T cells in healthy people across ages. A sample-barcoded 5' primer and a J-beta primer mix were used in a second PCR of roughly 7 to 11 cycles. TCRdb re-called the 5' RACE reads through MiXCR, storing one row per CDR3 protein. This table holds nearly 800,000 distinct CDR3 sequences, around 25% found once. Another study also made use of these data, one on T cells of mothers and their children.

Sequenced material: blood. Receptors were obtained from a boy between 10 and 17 years old in good health.

The rearrangement joins TRBV12-5 to TRBJ2-1, with no clear D. The CDR3 spans 14 residues. Trimming took 1 base from V and 4 from J, leaving 8 bases between them. Germline V lookup: CDR1 LGHNT, CDR2 FRNRAP. CDR3 DNA: TGTGCTAGTGGTTTGGCAACTGGATACAATGAGCAGTTCTTC. Translated: CASGLATGYNEQFF.

The V gene is TRBV20-1, the J gene TRBJ1-2; D is unclear. V gave up 0 bases and J gave up 4 bases, with 15 bases separating them. Germline V CDR1 and CDR2: DFQATT, SNEGSKA (reference sequence). CDR3 length: 15 amino acids. The CDR3 sequence: CSARDNTASGYGYTF. CDR3 DNA sequence: TGCAGTGCTAGAGATAATACGGCGTCCGGCTATGGCTACACCTTC.

V is TRBV27 and J is TRBJ1-5, with D uncertain. The CDR3 sequence is 13 residues long. CDR1 is MNHEY, CDR2 SMNVEV, per germline (reference sequence). The V end lost 0 bases, the J end lost 6 bases, and 6 bases lay between the germline ends. The CDR3 coding sequence is TGTGCCAGCAGTTTATCGTTAGGTCAGCCCCAGCATTTT. This encodes CASSLSLGQPQHF.

In DNA form, the CDR3 reads TGTGCCAGCACCCCAGGACAGAGGTCCTACAATGAGCAGTTCTTC. Its protein is CASTPGQRSYNEQFF. The gene calls are TRBV12-3 or TRBV12-4 and TRBJ2-1; TRBD1 is a possible D gene (6 bases). This CDR3 is 15 amino acids long. Trimming left V 7 bases short and J 1 base short, with 14 bases between.

In its sample, this clonotype was seen a few times. The gene calls are TRBV29-1 and TRBJ2-3; possible D gene TRBD1, 6 bases. This CDR3 is built from 15 residues. Trimming left V 1 base short and J 5 bases short, with 16 bases between. Germline-derived CDR1 and CDR2 are SQVTM and ANQGSEA. CDR3 coding DNA: TGCAGCGTTGAAGGGTCGGGGACACGTCGAGATACGCAGTATTTT. Its protein is CSVEGSGTRRDTQYF.

V gene TRBV10-3 combines with J gene TRBJ1-2; unclear D gene. The CDR3 covers 15 residues. Per germline, CDR1 ENHRY and CDR2 SYGVKD. The V gene lost 0 bases and the J gene lost 6 bases, with 14 bases spanning the gap. This CDR3 reads CAISESVAVLNGYTF. The CDR3, as DNA: TGTGCCATCAGTGAGTCGGTAGCGGTCCTAAATGGCTACACCTTC.

This clonotype has just a few counts. This chain links TRBV6-4 with TRBJ2-6; 11 positions match TRBD1. The CDR3 extends over 15 amino acids. The V gene's germline CDR1 is MRHNA and CDR2 SNTAGT. The CDR3 reads CAAGTGGSGANVLTF. The CDR3 DNA follows: TGTGCAGCCGGGACAGGGGGCTCTGGGGCCAACGTCCTGACTTTC.

The V gene is TRBV28, the J gene TRBJ2-7; 8 bases align to TRBD2. CDR3 length: 17 residues. V shed 5 bases, J shed 4 bases, and the junction held 16 bases outside the gene matches. Germline V CDR1 and CDR2: MDHEN, SYDVKM. CDR3 sequence reads: CASSPYPRLAMGYEQYF. The CDR3 DNA follows: TGTGCCAGCAGTCCATATCCCAGACTAGCGATGGGGTACGAGCAGTACTTC.

In its sample, this clonotype was seen a few times. This chain connects TRBV4-2 to TRBJ1-4, with 8 nucleotides matching TRBD1. This CDR3 has 16 amino acids. V shed 5 bases, J shed 0 bases, and the junction held 5 bases outside the gene matches. Germline values: CDR1 LGHNA, CDR2 YNFKEQ. CDR3 amino acids: CASSEGQGATNEKLFF. CDR3 DNA: TGTGCCAGCAGCGAAGGACAGGGCGCAACTAATGAAAAACTGTTTTTT.